These 6 T cell receptor beta chains share one sample of origin, sequenced in a study of cytomegalovirus exposure and HLA in healthy donors. PCR primers comprised 60 Vbeta and 13 Jbeta primers. Measured with immunoSEQ multiplex PCR; TCRdb has only the in-frame clones, and not every one. The sample has roughly 100,000 clones, around 70% seen once; the top ten hold more than 2.5%. Sequencing used PBMCs. The source of these receptors is a man aged 25-45 years in good health and CMV-seronegative.

The rearrangement links TRBV28 to TRBJ2-3; 9 bases line up with TRBD2. Germline V CDR1 and CDR2: MDHEN, SYDVKM. CDR3 length: 16 residues. V lost 6 bases, J lost 1 base, and 8 bases stayed unmatched. CDR3 bases: TGTGCCAGCAGCCGTACCCTAGCGGGGCGCACAGATACGCAGTATTTT. Protein: CASSRTLAGRTDTQYF.

The chain recombines TRBV30 with TRBJ2-7; TRBD1 agrees at 8 bases. CDR3 size: 13 residues. In germline, CDR1 is GTSNPN, CDR2 SVGIG (reference sequence). With 5 bases clipped from V and 3 bases from J, the junction kept 6 bases outside the gene matches. Written as DNA, the CDR3 is TGTGCCTGGCGATCGGACAGGGACTACGAGCAGTACTTC. This sequence encodes CAWRSDRDYEQYF.

Only a few counts were recorded for this clone. The V call is TRBV29-1, the J call TRBJ2-7, with 10 positions matching TRBD2. Losses at the gene ends were 7 bases for V and 4 bases for J; bases not matched to a gene: 13. This CDR3 region has 15 residues. Germline V gene lookup returns CDR1 SQVTM and CDR2 ANQGSEA. The CDR3 region has the DNA TGCAGCGCCCGCCGGCTAGCGGGAGCAGAGTACGAGCAGTACTTC. Translating it yields CSARRLAGAEYEQYF.

The CDR3 is CASSLFRSGELFF. The CDR3 nucleotides are TGTGCCAGCAGCTTATTCAGGTCCGGGGAGCTGTTTTTT. The rearrangement uses TRBV7-2 and TRBJ2-2; no firm D call. This CDR3 has 13 residues. V shed 2 bases and J shed 6 bases, with 7 bases lying between them. Germline V gene sequence: CDR1 SGHTA, CDR2 FQGNSA.

The V call is TRBV11-1, the J call TRBJ1-2; a possible D gene is TRBD1 (6 bases). There are 15 residues in the CDR3. Germline V CDR1 and CDR2: SGHAT, FQDESV (reference sequence). V was clipped by 5 bases and J by 3 bases, with 16 bases between them. The DNA for the CDR3 is TGTGCCAGCAGCAGACGGGACACTGGGGACTATGGCTACACCTTC. It codes for CASSRRDTGDYGYTF.

V gene TRBV5-6 combines with J gene TRBJ2-5; D is possibly TRBD2 (6 bases). Trimming shortened V by 4 bases and J by 4 bases, and 14 bases separated the two germline ends. Germline V gene data show CDR1 as SGHDT and CDR2 as YYEEEE. CDR3 length equals 14 residues. In nucleotides, the CDR3 is TGTGCCAGCAGCCAGCCGGGACTCATAGAGACCCAGTACTTC. Protein: CASSQPGLIETQYF.